This is a list of T cell receptor beta chains from one sample in a study of blood T cell repertoires in COVID-19. Data came from immunoSEQ multiplex PCR; TCRdb stores just in-frame clones and leaves some out. The data contain 100,000 to 150,000 clones, roughly 84% of them singletons. Sequences were obtained from PBMCs or T cells enriched from blood (not recorded which). The receptor set was obtained from a woman aged 25 to 39 who had recovered from COVID-19. Both conserved end residues are trimmed from each CDR3.

>TRBV3-1/TRBV3-2|TRBJ2-2
ASSQGLDTGELF
>TRBV11-1|TRBJ2-7
ASSLSRVISYEQY
>TRBV6-2/TRBV6-3|TRBJ1-5
ASSSNTGYSNQPQH
>TRBV29-1|TRBJ2-1
SVPDGWRASYNEQF
>TRBV19|TRBJ1-6
ASSTVGTGHSPLH
>TRBV28|TRBJ2-6
ASGPGGRASGANVLT
>TRBV19|TRBJ1-5
ATTPFSGTPNQPQH
>TRBV25-1|TRBJ1-4
ASSDRGTSTNEKLF
>TRBV5-1|TRBJ2-3
ASTSGRPTDTQY
>TRBV28|TRBJ1-2
ASSPPRGVYGYT
>TRBV5-8|TRBJ1-3
ASSLGTVLSGNTIY
>TRBV7-6|TRBJ2-2
ASSLTGENTGELF
>TRBV5-5|TRBJ2-7
ASSPGQGRSYEQY
>TRBV5-1|TRBJ2-2
ASSDPGGELF
>TRBV25-1|TRBJ1-5
ASGDSSNQPQH
>TRBV24-1|TRBJ2-2
ATSDLSGETGELF
>TRBV30|TRBJ2-2
AWTLAGGTGELF
>TRBV28|TRBJ1-5
ASSLVRGSRSNQPQH
>TRBV24-1|TRBJ2-1
ATSQSGQGTYNEQF
>TRBV5-1|TRBJ2-7
ASSLATGTGLYEQY
>TRBV7-6|TRBJ2-7
ASSAPFGEQY
>TRBV30|TRBJ1-6
AWRAGTGFGSPPH
>TRBV5-8|TRBJ2-2
ASSPRTGGSSAGELF
>TRBV2|TRBJ1-1
ASSELRANTEAF
>TRBV28|TRBJ2-1
ASQKGAPATNEQF
>TRBV9|TRBJ2-7
ASSVGGLAYEQY
>TRBV6-5|TRBJ2-2
ASKREKSTGELF
>TRBV6-2/TRBV6-3|TRBJ2-7
ASSTNGETYEQY
>TRBV7-2|TRBJ2-1
ASSPFSGAYNEQF
>TRBV19|TRBJ1-5
ASSIIFLASNQPQH
>TRBV29-1|TRBJ2-7
SVGGTGAQGEQY
>TRBV27|TRBJ1-1
ASRRVDDTEAF
>TRBV27|TRBJ2-6
ASSLVQGLFTGANVLT
>TRBV14|TRBJ1-1
ASSRRSTEAF
>TRBV19|TRBJ2-1
ASSIRWESSYNEQF
>TRBV11-2|TRBJ1-6
ASRHTGGFDSPLH
>TRBV15|TRBJ2-1
ATSRDRFRAGGSDEQF
>TRBV7-2|TRBJ2-3
ASSLVVVNTDTQY
>TRBV7-2|TRBJ1-2
ASSFPQGARYGYT
>TRBV7-9|TRBJ2-3
ASSPGKSPDTQY
>TRBV6-5|TRBJ2-1
ASSSGGGSYNEQF
>TRBV19|TRBJ2-5
ASSIGGVSTVETQY
>TRBV9|TRBJ2-3
ASSVAAGEDTQY
>TRBV6-2/TRBV6-3|TRBJ2-7
ASSPRTGGEEIYEQY
>TRBV7-8|TRBJ1-6
ASSLADRDQPPGPPLH
>TRBV7-2|TRBJ2-7
ASSYQGSQY
>TRBV6-5|TRBJ2-7
ASSYLDSFSYEQY
>TRBV28|TRBJ1-2
ASSTPSGLDNYGYT
>TRBV27|TRBJ2-1
ASSLRLAGRSYNEQF
>TRBV6-5|TRBJ1-4
ASSYSSPGYGEKLF
>TRBV4-1|TRBJ2-5
ASSPPGEGETQY
>TRBV24-1|TRBJ2-2
ATSDPTGQGNTGELF
>TRBV5-6|TRBJ2-3
ASTHNGGGTDTQY
>TRBV5-8|TRBJ2-5
ASRLLAHPQY
>TRBV30|TRBJ2-7
AWSVRTSGTYEQY